This T cell receptor (beta chain) was captured by sequencing in a study of chemoradiotherapy in HPV16-positive cancers. V gave up 2 bases and J gave up 4 bases; unmatched junction bases: 19. The germline gives CDR1 LNHDA, CDR2 SQIVND (reference sequence). This CDR3 comprises 22 residues. Sequenced by immunoSEQ multiplex PCR; TCRdb stores in-frame clones only, minus some. This table holds roughly 4,900 clones, around 90% found once. Over chemoradiotherapy, repertoires were sampled more than once. This sequence joins TRBV19 and TRBJ2-3; 15 nucleotides line up with TRBD2. This specimen was tumor tissue, taken from a patient who underwent chemoradiotherapy. The sequence was collected from a human donor with HPV-associated anogenital cancer. CDR3 nucleotides: TGTGCCAGTAGTATATCAGGACCGGGACTAGCGGGAGGTACCTTAACGTCAGATACGCAGTATTTT. It specifies CASSISGPGLAGGTLTSDTQYF.